This TCR beta chain is from a study of T cell responses to AZD1222 COVID-19 vaccine. The CDR3 is 14 amino acids. The ends were cut back, 5 bases at V and 2 bases at J, with 11 bases in the middle. Germline CDR1 and CDR2: MGHRA and YSYEKL. TCRdb keeps only in-frame clones here, not all; method: immunoSEQ multiplex PCR. The sample carries 55,000 to 65,000 clones, 65% to 80% recorded once. The sequence came from an adult who received the AZD1222 COVID-19 vaccine. The sequencing here drew on peripheral blood, taken 28 days after the second AZD1222 dose. The V and J genes are TRBV4-1 and TRBJ2-3, with D possibly being TRBD1 or TRBD2 (5 bases each). DNA of the CDR3: TGCGCCAGCAGCTTCGGGGACGTCACAGATACGCAGTATTTT. This translates into CASSFGDVTDTQYF.